This is a list of T cell receptor beta chains from one sample in a study of cytomegalovirus exposure and HLA in healthy donors. The method was immunoSEQ multiplex PCR; TCRdb's version includes in-frame clones alone and lacks a portion of them. The sample holds 150,000 to 200,000 clones, roughly 87% seen once. Sequenced sample: PBMCs. These receptors came from a man aged 50-60 years in good health and CMV-seropositive. CDR3s leave out the opening cysteine and the closing phenylalanine or tryptophan. D genes are given only for firm matches.

D gene,V gene,J gene,CDR3 length,CDR3 protein
TRBD1,TRBV28,TRBJ2-7,13,ASSTRQGSSYEQY
TRBD1,TRBV29-1,TRBJ1-1,10,SVETGHTEAF
TRBD2,TRBV19,-,13,ASSIGLAGAYEQY
-,TRBV2,TRBJ2-1,12,ASSRGRGYNEQF
TRBD2,TRBV9,TRBJ2-2,13,ASSVVAGGTGELF
-,TRBV28,TRBJ1-5,13,ASSRVVSSNQPQH
TRBD1,TRBV14,TRBJ1-2,14,ASSKGQGARDAGYT
-,TRBV27,TRBJ1-1,11,ASSLSVTVEAF
TRBD1,TRBV2,TRBJ2-5,12,ASSQDRGAETQY
TRBD2,TRBV6-1,TRBJ2-5,13,ASNRDTSGSGTQY
TRBD2,TRBV30,TRBJ2-1,13,AGVEKRGIHNEQF
-,TRBV19,TRBJ1-1,12,ASSIVRGNTEAF
-,TRBV30,TRBJ2-5,12,AWSRDGGGETQY
-,TRBV30,TRBJ1-6,9,AWRTDSPLH
TRBD2,TRBV7-9,TRBJ2-7,14,ASSPLLAGHSYEQY
-,TRBV6-6,TRBJ1-2,12,ASSPSAGNYGYT
TRBD1,TRBV7-9,TRBJ2-3,14,SSSFGDRGDTDTQY
TRBD2,TRBV6-5,TRBJ2-5,9,ASGGEETQY
TRBD2,TRBV5-6,TRBJ2-5,13,ASSLSGRAFETQY
-,TRBV6-5,TRBJ1-5,13,ASSQDWGSNQPQH
TRBD1,TRBV15,TRBJ2-7,13,ATSSPGTGLYEQY
-,TRBV28,TRBJ1-6,11,ASSRGGNSPLH
-,TRBV7-3,TRBJ2-3,12,ASSFQGAGDTQY
-,TRBV6-1,TRBJ2-7,12,ASSEMGASYEQY
-,TRBV5-6,TRBJ2-1,13,ASSLGQGFYNEQF
TRBD1,TRBV29-1,TRBJ1-2,12,SVAGTGLFYGYT
TRBD1,TRBV29-1,TRBJ1-5,11,SVVGTGGQPQH
-,TRBV18,TRBJ1-4,14,ASSSKTGTTNEKLF
TRBD1,TRBV9,TRBJ1-1,13,ASSVSGTGLGEAF
TRBD1,TRBV7-9,TRBJ2-3,13,ASTPGTGGADTQY
TRBD1,TRBV10-3,TRBJ2-2,12,AISESTGAGELF
-,TRBV7-9,TRBJ1-1,10,ASSLNGIGAF
-,TRBV9,TRBJ1-3,12,ASSVEGSGNTIY
-,TRBV7-8,TRBJ2-7,13,ASSLAGQVSYEQY
-,TRBV9,TRBJ2-2,13,ASSVRPSPTGELF
-,TRBV10-1,TRBJ1-1,11,ASSEGGLTEAF
TRBD2,TRBV7-9,TRBJ2-5,15,SSSLEVSLTSWETQY
TRBD1,TRBV7-9,TRBJ1-6,17,ASSSNHGSGQGIQSPLH
-,TRBV9,TRBJ1-2,14,ASSPEGSFTNYGHT
TRBD2,TRBV4-1,TRBJ2-1,13,ASSLLSGRIDEQF
TRBD1,TRBV6-1,TRBJ2-7,13,ASSPGTGSFNEQY
-,TRBV5-1,TRBJ1-4,12,ASSLGGTNEKLF
-,TRBV30,TRBJ1-2,10,AWSVKGSGNT
-,TRBV7-8,TRBJ1-6,12,ASSLQGDGSPLH
-,TRBV27,TRBJ2-7,12,ASSFNRLSYEQY
-,TRBV19,TRBJ1-6,13,ASSVREGRGSPLH
TRBD2,TRBV27,TRBJ2-2,16,ASSSGLAGGSLTGELF
TRBD2,TRBV2,TRBJ2-1,12,ASSPGTRGNEQF
-,TRBV5-1,TRBJ2-5,13,ASSLGSASQETQY
-,TRBV4-1,TRBJ1-6,14,ASSQEVGRGGSPLH
TRBD1,TRBV4-2,TRBJ1-4,15,ASSQERRQGAGEKLF